Below, 22 T cell receptor beta chains from the same sample are listed, as sequenced in a study of CD8+CD57+ T cells in acquired aplastic anemia. By flow cytometry, patients selected for sequencing had shown an expansion of CD8+CD57+ cells. It was genomic DNA that served as the template for profiling TCR beta VDJ and CDR3. TCRdb itself ran the reads through MiXCR, one entry per CDR3 protein. Found here are a few hundred thousand distinct CDR3 sequences, less than 35% of them singletons; the top ten hold 0.8% to 0.85%. The sequenced sample was sorted CD4+, CD8+, or CD8+CD57+ T cells (not recorded which) from PBMCs. The origin of the receptors is a human donor with aplastic anemia.

This clonotype was seen more than once but under ten times. A junction boundary mismatches the germline segment, possibly from a read error. V is TRBV19 and J is TRBJ2-1; D gene unclear. Germline V gene sequence: CDR1 LNHDA, CDR2 SQIVND (reference sequence). CDR3 size: 12 residues. The DNA for the CDR3 is TGTGCCAGTAGTATGTTTGGCACCCCTATGGTCTTC. Its protein is CASSMFGTPMVF.

This clonotype was counted many times. This sequence joins TRBV5-5 and TRBJ2-1; no clear D. The germline CDR1 and CDR2 sequences are SGHKS and YYEKEE (reference sequence). This CDR3 region has 12 residues. V dropped 0 bases and J dropped 15 bases, with 13 bases sitting between them. The CDR3 sequence: CASSLGALRAFF. As DNA, the CDR3 is TGTGCCAGCAGCTTGGGAGCCCTTCGAGCGTTCTTC.

V usage is TRBV5-5 and J usage is TRBJ2-7; weak D call: TRBD1 (5 bases). Trimming cost V 0 bases and J 6 bases, with 13 bases left between them. The CDR3 runs to 14 residues. CDR1 is SGHKS and CDR2 is YYEKEE in the germline V gene (reference sequence). CDR3 region: CASSLEARAPEQYF. For the CDR3, the DNA is TGTGCCAGCAGCTTGGAGGCCAGGGCGCCCGAGCAGTACTTC. Filled out from reference TRBV5-5 and TRBJ2-7, the complete variable domain reads DAGVTQSPTHLIKTRGQQVTLRCSPISGHKSVSWYQQVLGQGPQFIFQYYEKEERGRGNFPDRFSARQFPNYSSELNVNALLLGDSALYLCASSLEARAPEQYFGPGTRLTVT.

This sequence joins TRBV5-1 and TRBJ2-1; 16 nucleotides align to TRBD2. The CDR3 consists of 17 residues. The V gene's germline CDR1 is SGHRS and CDR2 YFSETQ. Trimming removed 4 bases from V and 8 bases from J; junction bases left unmatched: 9. CDR3 loop: CASSLRGTSGRAYEQFF. The CDR3 DNA sequence: TGCGCCAGCAGCCTCCGAGGGACTAGCGGGAGGGCCTATGAGCAGTTCTTC. Looking up the rest from reference TRBV5-1 and TRBJ2-1 gives the full variable domain: KAGVTQTPRYLIKTRGQQVTLSCSPISGHRSVSWYQQTPGQGLQFLFEYFSETQRNKGNFPGRFSGRQFSNSRSEMNVSTLELGDSALYLCASSLRGTSGRAYEQFFGPGTRLTVL.

The CDR3 DNA reads as TGTGCCAGCAGTGAACGGGACTCAACGGAAGGCTACACCTTC. This codes for CASSERDSTEGYTF. This rearrangement joins TRBV6-1 to TRBJ1-2, with a tentative D call TRBD1 (5 bases). The germline V and J ends were trimmed by 2 bases and 8 bases, with 15 bases remaining between them. The CDR3 consists of 14 residues. The germline gives CDR1 MNHNS, CDR2 SASEGT.

This clonotype was seen a handful of times. This chain uses TRBV6-1 with TRBJ2-2, with no clear D. V shed 2 bases and J shed 4 bases, with 2 bases lying between them. The CDR3 runs to 12 residues. The germline CDR1 and CDR2 sequences are MNHNS and SASEGT. The CDR3 bases are TGTGCCAGCAGTGAACTCACCGGGGAGCTGTTTTTT. Amino acid sequence: CASSELTGELFF.

V gene TRBV10-1 combines with J gene TRBJ2-7, with 8 bases aligning to TRBD2. The CDR3 covers 12 residues. With V trimmed by 11 bases and J by 4 bases, 7 bases remained unmatched. Germline CDR1 and CDR2: WNHNN and SYGVQD (reference sequence). This CDR3 reads CARGTSGYEQYF. The DNA of the CDR3 is TGCGCCCGGGGAACTAGCGGATACGAGCAGTACTTC.

In this sample, this clonotype turned up many times. This chain connects TRBV20-1 to TRBJ1-5; unclear D gene. V was clipped by 1 base and J by 6 bases, with 10 bases between them. The CDR3 contains 13 residues. Germline V CDR1 and CDR2: DFQATT, SNEGSKA (reference sequence). CDR3: CSARGGVGQPQHF. The CDR3 region has the DNA TGCAGTGCTAGAGGCGGAGTTGGTCAGCCCCAGCATTTT.

Turning to this clonotype: The junction shows a germline mismatch at one end, possibly a read error. This rearrangement joins TRBV5-4 to TRBJ1-1, with 11 bases lining up with TRBD1. This CDR3 comprises 16 residues. CDR1 and CDR2 (germline): SGHNT, YYREEE (reference sequence). The CDR3 DNA is TGCGCCAGCAGCTCTGGACAGGGGGCTATGGAAACTGAAGCTTTCTTT. Amino acid sequence: CASSSGQGAMETEAFF. Full variable domain (rest looked up from reference TRBV5-4 and TRBJ1-1): ETGVTQSPTHLIKTRGQQVTLRCSSQSGHNTVSWYQQALGQGPQFIFQYYREEENGRGNFPPRFSGLQFPNYSSELNVNALELDDSALYLCASSSGQGAMETEAFFGQGTRLTVV.

The V call is TRBV19, the J call TRBJ1-3; 10 bases match TRBD1. The CDR3 runs 15 residues. Germline CDR1 reads LNHDA; CDR2 reads SQIVND (reference sequence). V dropped 3 bases and J dropped 2; count of bases not matched to a gene: 1. CDR3 sequence: CASSIGTGAGNTIYF. CDR3 in DNA: TGTGCCAGTAGTATCGGGACAGGGGCTGGAAACACCATATATTTT.

This clonotype was seen ten or more times. The chain links TRBV20-1 to TRBJ1-2, with D unresolved. This CDR3 comprises 11 residues. Germline V gene sequence: CDR1 DFQATT, CDR2 SNEGSKA (reference sequence). The V and J ends lost 6 bases and 12 bases respectively, with 17 bases between them. In DNA, the CDR3 is TGCAGTGCCAGAAGCACGGCTAGGAACACCTTC. Translation: CSARSTARNTF.

This clonotype has at least ten counts. The chain links TRBV19 to TRBJ2-5; no reliable D call. Between the trimmed V and J ends, which lost 3 bases and 5 bases, there was a span of 19 bases. The CDR3 spans 16 residues. Germline CDR1 and CDR2: LNHDA and SQIVND (reference sequence). CDR3: CASSIQQGMGGETQYF. In nucleotides, the CDR3 is TGTGCCAGTAGTATCCAACAAGGAATGGGTGGGGAGACCCAGTACTTC.

The J gene is TRBJ1-1, the V gene TRBV24-1, with D possibly being TRBD1 (6 bases). V lost 7 bases and J 4 bases, leaving 9 bases between the germline ends. This CDR3 has 12 amino acids. In germline, CDR1 is KGHDR, CDR2 SFDVKD. CDR3 region: CATRGGGTEAFF. The CDR3 nucleotides are TGTGCCACCAGGGGGGGCGGCACTGAAGCTTTCTTT.

This clonotype was recorded many times. This rearrangement joins TRBV15 to TRBJ1-1, with unresolved D. Trimming took 0 bases from V and 11 from J, leaving 16 bases between them. The CDR3 is 14 residues long. Germline CDR1 reads LNHNV; CDR2 reads YYDKDF (reference sequence). The CDR3 DNA sequence: TGTGCCACCAGCAGAGATTTTCAGGCCGAACGCGCTTTCTTT. Amino acids: CATSRDFQAERAFF.

The table lists this clonotype with a few counts. J is TRBJ2-7 and V is TRBV20-1; 7 bases align to TRBD1. The CDR3 runs 14 residues. Germline values: CDR1 DFQATT, CDR2 SNEGSKA (reference sequence). Trimming at V came to 2 bases and at J to 3 bases, leaving 7 bases not matched to a gene. In DNA, the CDR3 is TGCAGTGCTAGATCCGGGACAGTTTTCTACGAGCAGTACTTC. Protein: CSARSGTVFYEQYF.

This clonotype was detected ten times or more. V and J are TRBV11-1 and TRBJ2-3, with no clear D. Trimming took off 5 bases at V and 1 base at J, with 19 bases between the two ends. This CDR3 is 17 amino acids long. Per the germline V gene, CDR1 is SGHAT and CDR2 is FQDESV (reference sequence). CDR3 nucleotides: TGTGCCAGCAGCCGACTTGCGAGCCACATCGGCACAGATACGCAGTATTTT. Protein product: CASSRLASHIGTDTQYF.

This clonotype came up a few times. This chain connects TRBV20-1 to TRBJ1-6; D perhaps matches TRBD1 (6 bases). Germline V gives CDR1 DFQATT, CDR2 SNEGSKA (reference sequence). This CDR3 spans 18 amino acids. Between the trimmed V and J ends, which lost 0 bases and 10 bases, there was a span of 25 bases. The CDR3 sequence: CSARDLRGASYSSSPLHF. The CDR3 nucleotides read TGCAGTGCTAGAGATCTGCGGGGGGCTTCTTATTCTAGCTCACCCCTCCACTTT.

A few counts support this clonotype. The chain links TRBV4-3 to TRBJ2-7; TRBD1 matches 7 bases. The V gene's germline CDR1 is LGHNA and CDR2 YSLEER. The CDR3 consists of 16 residues. V dropped 0 bases and J dropped 4; count of bases not matched to a gene: 9. CDR3 sequence: CASSQDEQGPGYEQYF. CDR3 bases: TGCGCCAGCAGCCAAGATGAACAGGGGCCCGGTTACGAGCAGTACTTC.

The gene calls are TRBV10-3 and TRBJ1-2; no clear D. Germline V gene lookup returns CDR1 ENHRY and CDR2 SYGVKD. This CDR3 is 13 amino acids long. The CDR3 reads CVSSRDANYGYTF. CDR3 nucleotides: TGTGTCAGCTCTCGAGACGCTAACTATGGCTACACCTTC.

This clonotype was seen at least ten times. The J gene is TRBJ2-3, the V gene TRBV19; tentatively, D is TRBD1 (5 bases). CDR3 length: 14 residues. CDR1 is LNHDA and CDR2 is SQIVND in the germline V gene (reference sequence). With 4 bases removed from V and 6 bases from J, the gap between germline ends came to 14 bases. The CDR3 DNA sequence: TGTGCCAGTAGTACCGCGGCAGGGTTGGATACGCAGTATTTT. It is translated as CASSTAAGLDTQYF.

The V gene is TRBV6-5, the J gene TRBJ1-4; D unclear. The CDR3 covers 17 residues. V shed 2 bases and J shed 4 bases, with 17 bases lying between them. Germline-derived CDR1 and CDR2 are MNHEY and SVGAGI. The CDR3 protein is CASSYTSSTEINEKLFF. The DNA for the CDR3 is TGTGCCAGCAGTTACACTTCCTCGACGGAAATTAATGAAAAACTGTTTTTT.

This clonotype was recorded a few times. V is TRBV12-3 or TRBV12-4 and J is TRBJ2-7, with 9 bases that match TRBD1. This CDR3 region has 15 residues. J gave up 6 bases and V 5 bases, and 11 bases lay outside the gene matches. CDR3 protein: CASSPIPGQGGEQYF. The CDR3, as DNA: TGTGCCAGCAGTCCAATCCCGGGACAGGGTGGCGAGCAGTACTTC.